These 15 T cell receptor beta chains came from one sample sequenced in a study of brain T cells in children with intractable seizures (dated by TCRdb to the early 2020s). The time point label for this specimen denotes: resected brain tissue, or blood drawn just prior to surgery. Libraries were constructed by the immunoSEQ multiplex PCR assay. TCRdb carries this immuneACCESS record with in-frame sequences only. Its versions omit some clonotypes, under half of them owing to an unresolved V gene in the studies checked, with the rest unexplained. This sample has some 76,000 clones in its table, and 85% to 95% of those were observed once. Clones ranked in the top ten supply under 2% of the sample. The starting material was peripheral blood, obtained at surgery. Receptor source: a boy less than two years old with tuberous sclerosis and intractable seizures.

This chain connects TRBV7-2 to TRBJ2-5, with D uncertain. Germline CDR1 is SGHTA and CDR2 is FQGNSA. Trimming cost V 1 base and J 2 bases, with 14 bases left between them. This CDR3 is built from 16 residues. The chain's CDR3 is CASSLGGGKMQETQYF. The CDR3 nucleotides read TGTGCCAGCAGCTTAGGAGGCGGAAAGATGCAAGAGACCCAGTACTTC.

This chain links TRBV7-3 with TRBJ1-1; 9 bases match TRBD1. The CDR3 totals 13 residues. With 5 bases clipped from V and 11 bases from J, the junction kept 9 bases outside the gene matches. Germline assignment: CDR1 SGHTA and CDR2 FQGTGA. The CDR3 region is CASSPYRGQDAFF. DNA of the CDR3: TGTGCCAGCAGCCCGTACAGGGGGCAGGATGCTTTCTTT.

The chain recombines TRBV3-1 (or the pseudogene TRBV3-2) with TRBJ1-5, with a tentative D call TRBD1 (6 bases). CDR1 LGHDT and CDR2 YNNKEL come from the germline V gene (reference sequence). The V and J ends lost 0 bases and 6 bases respectively, with 12 bases between them. The CDR3 extends over 15 amino acids. The CDR3 region is CASSQEGAQGQPQHF. CDR3 DNA sequence: TGTGCCAGCAGCCAAGAGGGGGCCCAAGGTCAGCCCCAGCATTTT.

The CDR3 spells CSVEDPRLNTEAFF. In DNA, the CDR3 is TGCAGCGTTGAAGATCCACGATTGAACACTGAAGCTTTCTTT. This rearrangement joins TRBV29-1 to TRBJ1-1, with unresolved D. The CDR3 has 14 amino acids. V lost 0 bases, J lost 0 bases, and 8 bases lay in between. Germline V gives CDR1 SQVTM, CDR2 ANQGSEA.

The chain employs TRBV27 and TRBJ1-1, with D perhaps TRBD1 (5 bases). The CDR3 is 18 residues long. The germline V gene encodes CDR1 MNHEY and CDR2 SMNVEV (reference sequence). Trimming took 5 bases from V and 2 from J, leaving 24 bases between them. The CDR3 bases are TGTGCCAGCAGTCTTTCCCCGCCGATAGGGGTTTATAACACTGAAGCTTTCTTT. Translated, it gives CASSLSPPIGVYNTEAFF.

This rearrangement joins TRBV28 to TRBJ1-1, with no clear D. Per germline, CDR1 MDHEN and CDR2 SYDVKM. V shed 5 bases and J shed 4 bases, with 17 bases lying between them. The CDR3 is 15 residues long. In DNA form, the CDR3 reads TGTGCCAGCAGTCCCCTGGCACGGGCGAGCACTGAAGCTTTCTTT. The encoded protein is CASSPLARASTEAFF.

The chain has TRBV3-1 (or the pseudogene TRBV3-2) and TRBJ1-6; D remains unclear. There are 13 residues in the CDR3. Trimming removed 2 bases at V and 11 bases at J, with 10 bases between. Germline CDR1 and CDR2: LGHDT and YNNKEL (reference sequence). For the CDR3, the DNA is TGTGCCAGCAGCCAACCCAAAGGGACACCCCTCCACTTT. The encoded protein is CASSQPKGTPLHF.

V and J are TRBV5-5 and TRBJ1-6, with D possibly being TRBD1 (5 bases). Deletions cut 0 bases from V and 7 bases from J, with 17 bases between. There are 17 residues in the CDR3. The germline V gene encodes CDR1 SGHKS and CDR2 YYEKEE (reference sequence). CDR3 nucleotide sequence: TGTGCCAGCAGCTTGGTGTCGGGGCCTGGGTGGAATTCACCCCTCCACTTT. Translation gives CASSLVSGPGWNSPLHF.

The gene calls are TRBV5-8 and TRBJ1-1, with D unclear. V was shortened by 3 bases and J by 1 base, with 7 bases between the two germline ends. Germline CDR1 SGHTS, CDR2 YDEGEE. CDR3 length: 13 residues. The CDR3 here is CASSYHKNTEAFF. In DNA form, the CDR3 reads TGTGCCAGCAGCTACCACAAGAACACTGAAGCTTTCTTT.

The chain links TRBV7-3 to TRBJ2-3; D gene uncertain. Germline loops: CDR1 SGHTA, CDR2 FQGTGA. The V gene lost 0 bases and the J gene lost 1 base, with 2 bases spanning the gap. The CDR3 totals 13 residues. This CDR3 reads CASSLTGTDTQYF. CDR3 nucleotides: TGTGCCAGCAGCTTAACAGGCACAGATACGCAGTATTTT. Full variable domain (remainder filled in from reference TRBV7-3 and TRBJ2-3): GAGVSQTPSNKVTEKGKYVELRCDPISGHTALYWYRQSLGQGPEFLIYFQGTGAADDSGLPNDRFFAVRPEGSVSTLKIQRTERGDSAVYLCASSLTGTDTQYFGPGTRLTVL.

This chain joins TRBV6-5 and TRBJ2-6, with no clear D. Germline V CDR1 and CDR2: MNHEY, SVGAGI. The CDR3 consists of 15 residues. V shed 3 bases and J shed 0 bases, with 6 bases lying between them. Here the CDR3 reads CASSYSSSGANVLTF. The CDR3 DNA sequence: TGTGCCAGCAGTTATTCCTCCTCTGGGGCCAACGTCCTGACTTTC.

The rearrangement links TRBV6-5 to TRBJ2-5; 9 nucleotides agree with TRBD2. Germline CDR1 and CDR2: MNHEY and SVGAGI. This CDR3 spans 15 amino acids. Trimming took 2 bases from V and 5 from J; bases not matched to a gene: 6. The CDR3 DNA sequence: TGTGCCAGCAGTTACGGGGCGGGAGGGTCGGAGACCCAGTACTTC. This translates into CASSYGAGGSETQYF.

The chain has TRBV30 and TRBJ1-2; TRBD1 matches 8 bases. CDR1 and CDR2 (germline): GTSNPN, SVGIG (reference sequence). J gave up 4 bases and V 4 bases, and 11 bases lay outside the gene matches. The CDR3 runs 15 residues. The CDR3 region has the DNA TGTGCCTGGATGATGGCAGGGGGCTACAGCTATGGCTACACCTTC. Its translation: CAWMMAGGYSYGYTF.

V and J are TRBV4-2 and TRBJ1-1; D ambiguous. Trimming removed 0 bases from V and 0 bases from J, with 8 bases in between. Germline-derived CDR1 and CDR2 are LGHNA and YNFKEQ. The CDR3 runs to 15 residues. DNA for the CDR3: TGTGCCAGCAGCCAAGAACCGGGTCTGAACACTGAAGCTTTCTTT. Residues: CASSQEPGLNTEAFF.

The chain joins TRBV4-1 to TRBJ2-4; the D is unclear. The CDR3 sequence is 16 residues long. Trimming removed 0 bases at V and 1 base at J, with 10 bases between. Germline CDR1 MGHRA, CDR2 YSYEKL. The CDR3 reads CASSQEGQWAKNIQYF. DNA of the CDR3: TGCGCCAGCAGCCAAGAAGGGCAGTGGGCCAAAAACATTCAGTACTTC.